This TCR beta chain was recovered during a study of T cell responses to AZD1222 COVID-19 vaccine. The V gene's germline CDR1 is LNHDA and CDR2 SQIVND (reference sequence). Unmatched junction bases numbered 11, after V lost 4 bases and J lost 0 bases. This CDR3 comprises 20 residues. Assay: immunoSEQ multiplex PCR; the TCRdb copy retains only in-frame clones and omits some. Of over 110,000 clones in the sample, around 91% were seen once. This receptor was taken from an adult who received the AZD1222 COVID-19 vaccine. Sample: peripheral blood, taken 28 days after the second AZD1222 dose. The chain uses TRBV19 and TRBJ2-1, with 14 positions matching TRBD2. The DNA for the CDR3 is TGTGCCAGTAGTACCAAAAGACTAGCGGGAGGGCTTAGCTCCTACAATGAGCAGTTCTTC. Its translation is CASSTKRLAGGLSSYNEQFF.